Presented here are 31 T cell receptor beta chains from one specimen sequenced in a study of metastatic and nonmetastatic thyroid tumors. TCRdb re-clonotyped the PCR reads via MiXCR. The table has about 33,000 clones, about a sixth seen once; the top ten hold under 5%. Ahead of thyroid surgery, no patient had received treatment of any kind. The sequenced sample consisted of blood. These receptors originate from a female donor with papillary thyroid cancer or a benign thyroid nodule (not recorded which). Some clones in this sample may be carry-over from other donors' samples.

On this clone itself: A much more abundant neighbour one base away suggests this may be a read error. This chain joins TRBV9 and TRBJ1-4; 9 bases map to TRBD1. The length of the CDR3 is 18 residues. The germline CDR1 and CDR2 sequences are SGDLS and YYNGEE. J gave up 7 bases and V 4 bases, and 17 bases lay outside the gene matches. CDR3 nucleotides: TGTGCCAGCAGCCCCCGACCTGGGACAGGGAGTGGGATTGAAAAACTGTTTTTT. Its protein is CASSPRPGTGSGIEKLFF.

This clone occurred many times. The chain recombines TRBV6-2 or TRBV6-3 with TRBJ1-5; D gene unclear. Trimming stripped 2 bases from V and 6 bases from J, with 17 bases between. This CDR3 is built from 16 residues. The V gene's germline CDR1 is MNHEY and CDR2 SVGEGT. The CDR3 sequence is CASSYPPRGYSQPQHF. The CDR3 nucleotides read TGTGCCAGCAGTTACCCGCCTCGAGGGTACAGTCAGCCCCAGCATTTT.

This clone was recorded at least ten times. This chain joins TRBV5-6 and TRBJ2-1; D may match TRBD1 or TRBD2 (8 bases each). CDR3 size: 17 residues. V was pared by 0 bases and J by 8 bases, with 21 bases between. The germline V gene encodes CDR1 SGHDT and CDR2 YYEEEE. The CDR3 here is CASSLAGRAGGFHEQFF. DNA for the CDR3: TGTGCCAGCAGCTTGGCCGGGAGGGCAGGGGGCTTCCATGAGCAGTTCTTC.

The rearrangement uses TRBV3-1 and TRBJ1-2, with unresolved D. Trimming removed 4 bases at V and 7 bases at J, with 13 bases between. The germline gives CDR1 LGHDT, CDR2 YNNKEL (reference sequence). The CDR3 has 13 amino acids. DNA of the CDR3: TGTGCCAGCAGCCTCCTGAAGGGTGTTGGCTACACCTTC. It is translated as CASSLLKGVGYTF.

This clone was seen a few times. The V and J genes are TRBV5-6 and TRBJ1-3; maybe TRBD1 (5 bases). V lost 4 bases and J 0 bases, leaving 14 bases between the germline ends. CDR1 is SGHDT, CDR2 YYEEEE, per germline. This CDR3 contains 16 residues. The CDR3 loop reads CASSVLSRDSGNTIYF. Written as DNA, the CDR3 is TGTGCCAGCAGCGTCCTCTCCAGGGACTCTGGAAACACCATATATTTT.

This clone was counted ten times or more. The chain couples TRBV30 to TRBJ2-4; 8 bases agree with TRBD1. The CDR3 consists of 14 residues. V was pared by 2 bases and J by 5 bases, with 5 bases of the junction left unmatched. Germline V gene lookup returns CDR1 GTSNPN and CDR2 SVGIG (reference sequence). The CDR3 reads CAWSPGGPENIQYF. CDR3 nucleotides: TGTGCCTGGAGTCCAGGGGGCCCGGAAAACATTCAGTACTTC.

By sample share, this clone is medium-sized. V and J are TRBV6-2 or TRBV6-3 and TRBJ2-1; D call uncertain. Per the germline V gene, CDR1 is MNHEY and CDR2 is SVGEGT. The CDR3 is 13 residues long. The V end was cut by 4 bases, the J end by 0 bases, with 4 bases between. In DNA, the CDR3 is TGTGCCAGCAGTTGGGACTCCTACAATGAGCAGTTCTTC. Translation: CASSWDSYNEQFF.

This clone was counted at least ten times. J is TRBJ2-3 and V is TRBV7-2; a weak D match, TRBD2 (6 bases). Trimming pared 6 bases from V and 6 bases from J, leaving 16 bases between. Germline lookup yields CDR1 SGHTA and CDR2 FQGNSA. The CDR3 is made up of 14 amino acids. CDR3 sequence reads: CASSPEGREDTQYF. The CDR3 bases are TGTGCCAGCAGTCCTGAGGGACGGGAGGATACGCAGTATTTT.

This clone was seen at least ten times. The sample has other DNA sequences that encode this CDR3 too. CDR3 in DNA: TGTGCCAGCTCACCGGGACAGGTGATAGGCTACACCTTC. Its translation is CASSPGQVIGYTF. This chain joins TRBV18 and TRBJ1-2; the match to TRBD1 covers 8 bases. The CDR3 is made up of 13 amino acids. Germline V CDR1 and CDR2: KGHSH, LQKENI. V lost 3 bases, J lost 8 bases, and 5 bases stayed unmatched.

The chain employs TRBV9 and TRBJ2-2; D assignment may be TRBD1 or TRBD2 (5 bases each). CDR1 and CDR2 from the germline V gene are SGDLS and YYNGEE. The V end was cut by 6 bases, the J end by 3 bases, with 15 bases between. The CDR3 totals 15 residues. The CDR3 region has the DNA TGTGCCAGCATGGGGTTGGGGCGGGACACCGGGGAGCTGTTTTTT. It codes for CASMGLGRDTGELFF.

The sample holds many counts of this clone. The CDR3 nucleotides read TGCAGTGCTAGTAGGGGACTAGCGGGATCAGATACGCAGTATTTT. Protein product: CSASRGLAGSDTQYF. The rearrangement links TRBV20-1 to TRBJ2-3, with 13 bases identical to TRBD2. After removal of 3 bases from V and 4 bases from J, the junction contained 4 bases not matched to a gene. CDR1 and CDR2 from the germline V gene are DFQATT and SNEGSKA (reference sequence). The CDR3 is 15 residues long.

CDR3 sequence: CASSQDMGAGFYGYTF. The DNA of the CDR3 is TGTGCCAGCAGCCAAGATATGGGGGCGGGCTTCTATGGCTACACCTTC. The rearrangement links TRBV3-1 to TRBJ1-2, with D possibly TRBD1 on 6 matching bases. Deletions cut 0 bases from V and 4 bases from J, with 15 bases between. This CDR3 comprises 16 residues. Germline CDR1 and CDR2: LGHDT and YNNKEL (reference sequence).

Concerning this clone: This CDR3 fails to terminate in the conserved phenylalanine or tryptophan, so it likely reflects a read error. The limits of the CDR3 on the DNA are not certain, so only TCRdb's listed CDR3 is given. The chain employs TRBV28 and TRBJ2-1; TRBD2 was called by the table and not checked on the DNA. Germline V gene data show CDR1 as MDHEN and CDR2 as SYDVKM. The CDR3 is 13 residues long, ends included. The CDR3: CASRGLRGRGGLL.

This clone has at least ten counts. V is TRBV28 and J is TRBJ1-1; 9 nucleotides line up with TRBD1. CDR3 length: 14 residues. Unmatched junction bases numbered 13, after V lost 10 bases and J lost 7 bases. The germline V gene encodes CDR1 MDHEN and CDR2 SYDVKM. DNA of the CDR3: TGTGCCAACTCATCTACACCGGGACAGGGTGAAGCTTTCTTT. Translation gives CANSSTPGQGEAFF.

This clone occurred many times. The same CDR3 arises from other DNA sequences in this sample as well. V and J are TRBV5-1 and TRBJ1-2, with a weak D call TRBD1 (5 bases). The CDR3 is made up of 15 amino acids. Trimming shortened V by 4 bases and J by 3 bases, and 16 bases separated the two germline ends. Germline lookup yields CDR1 SGHRS and CDR2 YFSETQ. CDR3 residues: CASSRDRSDHYGYTF. CDR3 nucleotides: TGCGCCAGCAGCCGGGACCGCTCCGACCACTATGGCTACACCTTC. Drawing the rest from reference TRBV5-1 and TRBJ1-2, the complete variable domain is KAGVTQTPRYLIKTRGQQVTLSCSPISGHRSVSWYQQTPGQGLQFLFEYFSETQRNKGNFPGRFSGRQFSNSRSEMNVSTLELGDSALYLCASSRDRSDHYGYTFGSGTRLTVV.

This clone was seen repeatedly, ten times or more. The chain carries TRBV20-1 and TRBJ2-7; 12 nucleotides agree with TRBD2. CDR3 length: 15 residues. V was pared by 0 bases and J by 3 bases, with 3 bases of the junction left unmatched. CDR1 and CDR2 from the germline V gene are DFQATT and SNEGSKA (reference sequence). The chain's CDR3 is CSARDRTSGIYEQYF. The CDR3 DNA is TGCAGTGCTAGAGACCGGACTAGCGGGATCTACGAGCAGTACTTC.

The CDR3 loop reads CASIPYMEGNTIYF. CDR3 in DNA: TGTGCCAGCATCCCCTACATGGAAGGAAACACCATATATTTT. The chain is built from TRBV28 and TRBJ1-3, with D uncertain. Germline V gene lookup returns CDR1 MDHEN and CDR2 SYDVKM. The CDR3 sequence is 14 residues long. Trimming pared 7 bases from V and 4 bases from J, leaving 14 bases between.

This clone was found many times. This chain uses TRBV4-2 with TRBJ1-4, with a tentative D call TRBD1 (5 bases). Germline assignment: CDR1 LGHNA and CDR2 YNFKEQ. The CDR3 consists of 16 residues. V lost 0 bases and J lost 5, with 13 bases in between. CDR3 DNA sequence: TGTGCCAGCAGCCAAGAAATTTCGGGGGGAAATGAAAAACTGTTTTTT. Translation: CASSQEISGGNEKLFF.

A few counts support this clone. The rearrangement uses TRBV6-1 and TRBJ1-2; no clear D. This CDR3 is built from 14 residues. V was trimmed by 2 bases and J by 5 bases, leaving 12 bases between them. Germline CDR1 and CDR2: MNHNS and SASEGT. The CDR3 nucleotides are TGTGCCAGCAGTGAACGAGAAGGGAGTTATGGCTACACCTTC. Translating gives CASSEREGSYGYTF.

By proportion, this clone is medium-sized. The V gene is TRBV4-3, the J gene TRBJ2-7; possible D gene TRBD1, 7 bases. This CDR3 is 16 amino acids long. Germline assignment: CDR1 LGHNA and CDR2 YSLEER. V gave up 0 bases and J gave up 5 bases, with 17 bases separating them. The CDR3 reads CASSQDLRSRGDEQYF. The DNA of the CDR3 is TGCGCCAGCAGCCAAGATTTGCGATCCAGGGGGGACGAGCAGTACTTC.

By proportion, this clone is medium-sized. The chain links TRBV6-5 to TRBJ1-2; D gene uncertain. The length of the CDR3 is 18 residues. Germline assignment: CDR1 MNHEY and CDR2 SVGAGI. V gave up 5 bases and J gave up 0 bases, with 22 bases separating them. CDR3 in DNA: TGTGCCAGCAGTCGACCTCACTTTAGCAGGTCGGCTAACTATGGCTACACCTTC. Translated: CASSRPHFSRSANYGYTF.

Many counts were recorded for this clone. The genes are TRBV7-9 and TRBJ1-5, with D uncertain. CDR3 length: 12 residues. Per germline, CDR1 SEHNR and CDR2 FQNEAQ (reference sequence). The ends were cut back, 6 bases at V and 7 bases at J, with 10 bases in the middle. CDR3 sequence: CASSNDLQPQHF. The DNA of the CDR3 is TGTGCCAGCAGTAACGATCTCCAGCCCCAGCATTTT.

By share, this clone ranks as medium-sized. This chain connects TRBV5-1 to TRBJ2-7; 7 nucleotides align to TRBD1. Germline V gives CDR1 SGHRS, CDR2 YFSETQ. The CDR3 has 16 residues. Losses at the gene ends were 3 bases for V and 1 base for J; bases not matched to a gene: 10. CDR3 loop: CASSSAGNRGSYEQYF. The CDR3 DNA reads TGCGCCAGCAGCTCTGCTGGGAACAGGGGTTCCTACGAGCAGTACTTC.

The rearrangement joins TRBV5-6 to TRBJ2-7; 14 bases map to TRBD2. The CDR3 has 15 amino acids. Trimming cost V 3 bases and J 4 bases; bases outside gene matches: 3. CDR1 and CDR2 from the germline V gene are SGHDT and YYEEEE. The DNA for the CDR3 is TGTGCCAGCAGCTCAAGGACTAGCGGGAGGTACGAGCAGTACTTC. Amino acids: CASSSRTSGRYEQYF.

In this sample, this clone turned up many times. The CDR3 nucleotides read TGTGCCAGCGTCATAGCGGGAGGGGAGACCCAGTACTTC. This encodes CASVIAGGETQYF. The chain employs TRBV7-9 and TRBJ2-5, with 11 bases that match TRBD2. Germline V gene data show CDR1 as SEHNR and CDR2 as FQNEAQ (reference sequence). There are 13 residues in the CDR3. V shed 8 bases and J 5 bases; nucleotides not matched to a gene: 4.

Of note for this clone: The junction and the germline gene differ at one end; a read error may be behind it. The rearrangement links TRBV11-2 to TRBJ2-1, with TRBD1 matching over 8 bases. CDR3 length: 16 residues. CDR1 is SGHAT and CDR2 is FQNNGV in the germline V gene. CDR3: CASSQGTGGYYNEQFF. The DNA of the CDR3 is TGTGCCAGCAGCCAGGGAACAGGGGGTTACTACAACGAGCAGTTCTTC.

This clone has a handful of counts. Other DNA sequences within the sample encode an identical CDR3. The chain is built from TRBV19 and TRBJ2-1; D possibly corresponds to TRBD1 (5 bases). CDR3 length: 14 amino acids. Germline CDR1 LNHDA, CDR2 SQIVND (reference sequence). Deletions cut 5 bases from V and 7 bases from J, with 15 bases between. CDR3 sequence reads: CASSPTGGRNEQFF. The DNA of the CDR3 is TGTGCCAGTAGTCCTACAGGCGGAAGGAATGAGCAGTTCTTC.

The V and J genes are TRBV13 and TRBJ1-1, with a possible D match to TRBD1 (5 bases). Trimming shortened V by 5 bases and J by 1 base, and 14 bases separated the two germline ends. The germline CDR1 and CDR2 sequences are PRHDT and FYEKMQ (reference sequence). This CDR3 has 15 residues. For the CDR3, the DNA is TGTGCCAGCAGCGGGACGGGTCATAGGAACACTGAAGCTTTCTTT. Translation: CASSGTGHRNTEAFF.

Worth noting for this clone: Germline and junction disagree at one end, which may indicate a read error. The CDR3 region is CASIRASGYNGQFF. In nucleotides, the CDR3 is TGTGCCAGCATCAGGGCTAGCGGCTACAATGGGCAGTTCTTC. This sequence joins TRBV11-3 and TRBJ2-1, with 7 bases aligning to TRBD2. In germline, CDR1 is SGHNT, CDR2 YENEEA. The CDR3 is 14 amino acids.

This clone was observed many times. J is TRBJ1-3 and V is TRBV18; 8 bases are shared with TRBD1. Germline CDR1 is KGHSH and CDR2 is LQKENI. The V and J ends lost 5 bases and 0 bases, in that order; junction bases with no gene match: 3. This CDR3 contains 15 residues. In nucleotides, the CDR3 is TGTGCCAGCTCATACCAGGGGGCCTCTGGAAACACCATATATTTT. It is translated as CASSYQGASGNTIYF.

This clone was recorded at least ten times. The sample carries other DNA sequences with the same CDR3. V is TRBV12-5 and J is TRBJ2-5; TRBD1 matches at 7 bases. V lost 2 bases and J lost 3; bases outside the gene matches: 15. The length of the CDR3 is 18 residues. CDR1 is LGHNT and CDR2 is FRNRAP in the germline V gene. The chain's CDR3 is CASGLPLPSTGREETQYF. The CDR3 coding sequence is TGTGCTAGTGGTTTGCCGCTCCCATCGACAGGGCGGGAAGAGACCCAGTACTTC.